This record looks at one T cell receptor (beta chain) sequence and its context. Only in-frame clones appear in the TCRdb table, and some are missing; sequencing was by immunoSEQ multiplex PCR. The sample holds more than 10,000 clones, 70% to 80% seen once. V was trimmed by 6 bases and J by 5 bases, leaving 11 bases between them. Germline V CDR1 and CDR2: SGHDT, YYEEEE. The CDR3 spans 12 residues. This record comes from a study of T cell clonotyping in hematopoietic cell transplantation. V gene TRBV5-6 combines with J gene TRBJ1-2; possible D gene TRBD1, 5 bases. The sample consisted of peripheral blood mononuclear cells, taken 180 days after allogeneic stem cell transplant. The clonotype originates from a male patient aged 60-69 years who had an allogeneic stem cell transplant from an unrelated donor, so the T cells may come from the graft donor. Some clones in this sample may be carry-over from other donors' samples. DNA for the CDR3: TGTGCCAGCACCAGGGAGGGGTATGGCTACACCTTC. The encoded protein is CASTREGYGYTF.